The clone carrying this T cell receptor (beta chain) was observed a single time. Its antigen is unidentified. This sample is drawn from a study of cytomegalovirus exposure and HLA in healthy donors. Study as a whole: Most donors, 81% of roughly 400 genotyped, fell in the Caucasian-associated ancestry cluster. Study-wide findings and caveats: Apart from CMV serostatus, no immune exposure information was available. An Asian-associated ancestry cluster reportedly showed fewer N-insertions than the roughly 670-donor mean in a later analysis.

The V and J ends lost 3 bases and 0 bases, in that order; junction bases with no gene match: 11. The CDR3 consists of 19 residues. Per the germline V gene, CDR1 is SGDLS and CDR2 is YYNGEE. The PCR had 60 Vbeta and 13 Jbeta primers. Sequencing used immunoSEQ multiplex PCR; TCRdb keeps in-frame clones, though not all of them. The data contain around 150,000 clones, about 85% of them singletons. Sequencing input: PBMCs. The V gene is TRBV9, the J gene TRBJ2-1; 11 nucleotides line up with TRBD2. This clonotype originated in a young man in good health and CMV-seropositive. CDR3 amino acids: CASSGLAGGPEGSYNEQFF. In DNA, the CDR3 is TGTGCCAGCAGCGGATTAGCGGGGGGGCCCGAAGGCTCCTACAATGAGCAGTTCTTC.